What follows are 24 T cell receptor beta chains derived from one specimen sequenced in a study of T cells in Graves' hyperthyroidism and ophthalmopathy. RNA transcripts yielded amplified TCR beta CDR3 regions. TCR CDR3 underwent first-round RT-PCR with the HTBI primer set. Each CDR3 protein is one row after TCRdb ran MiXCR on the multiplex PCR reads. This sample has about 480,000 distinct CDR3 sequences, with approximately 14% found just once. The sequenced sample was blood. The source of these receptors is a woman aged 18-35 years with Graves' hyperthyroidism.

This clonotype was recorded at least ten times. CDR3: CASSTPPGTSGINEQFF. CDR3 nucleotides: TGCGCCAGCAGCACACCTCCCGGGACTAGCGGGATCAATGAGCAGTTCTTC. The V call is TRBV5-1, the J call TRBJ2-1; TRBD2 aligns across 13 bases. Germline V gene lookup returns CDR1 SGHRS and CDR2 YFSETQ. The CDR3 covers 17 residues. Germline trimming cut 4 bases from V and 6 bases from J; bases unmatched to any gene: 10.

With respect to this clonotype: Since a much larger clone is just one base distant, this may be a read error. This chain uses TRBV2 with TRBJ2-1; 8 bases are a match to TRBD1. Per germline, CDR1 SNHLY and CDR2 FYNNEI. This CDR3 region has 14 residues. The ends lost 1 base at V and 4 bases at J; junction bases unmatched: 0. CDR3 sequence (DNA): TGTGCCAGCAGTGAAGGACAGGGGTACAATGAGCAGTTCTTC. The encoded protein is CASSEGQGYNEQFF. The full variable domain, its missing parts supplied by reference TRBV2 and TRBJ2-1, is EPEVTQTPSHQVTQMGQEVILRCVPISNHLYFYWYRQILGQKVEFLVSFYNNEISEKSEIFDDQFSVERPDGSNFTLKIRSTKLEDSAMYFCASSEGQGYNEQFFGPGTRLTVL.

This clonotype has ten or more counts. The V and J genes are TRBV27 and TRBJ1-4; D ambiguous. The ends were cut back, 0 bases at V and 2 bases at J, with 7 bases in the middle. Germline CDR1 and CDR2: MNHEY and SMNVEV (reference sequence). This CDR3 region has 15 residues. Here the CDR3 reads CASSLSLPTNEKLFF. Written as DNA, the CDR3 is TGTGCCAGCAGTTTATCCCTCCCTACTAATGAAAAACTGTTTTTT.

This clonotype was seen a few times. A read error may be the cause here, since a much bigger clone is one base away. The CDR3 region is CSVRGVGGKDYEQYF. The CDR3 DNA reads TGCAGTGTTAGAGGGGTGGGCGGGAAAGACTACGAGCAGTACTTC. The genes are TRBV20-1 and TRBJ2-7; perhaps TRBD2 as D (6 bases). Germline values: CDR1 DFQATT, CDR2 SNEGSKA (reference sequence). The CDR3 covers 15 residues.

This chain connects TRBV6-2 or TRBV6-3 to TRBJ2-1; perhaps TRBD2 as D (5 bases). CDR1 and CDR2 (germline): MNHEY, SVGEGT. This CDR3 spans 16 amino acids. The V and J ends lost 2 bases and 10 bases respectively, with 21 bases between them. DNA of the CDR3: TGTGCCAGCAGTTACCCCCTCGTCGGACTGGAAAAGGAGCAGTTCTTC. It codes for CASSYPLVGLEKEQFF.

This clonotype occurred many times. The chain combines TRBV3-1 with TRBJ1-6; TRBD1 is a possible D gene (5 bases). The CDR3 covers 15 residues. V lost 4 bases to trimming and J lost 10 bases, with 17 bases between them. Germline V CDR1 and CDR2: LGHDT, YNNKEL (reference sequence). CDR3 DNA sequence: TGTGCCAGCAGCCCGCGCGGGAGACAGAGCTCACCCCTCCACTTT. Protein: CASSPRGRQSSPLHF.

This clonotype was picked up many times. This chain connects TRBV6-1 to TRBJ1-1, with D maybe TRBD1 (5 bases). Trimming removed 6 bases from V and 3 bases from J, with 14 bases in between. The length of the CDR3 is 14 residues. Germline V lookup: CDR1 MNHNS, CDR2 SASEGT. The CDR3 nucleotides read TGTGCCAGCAGCAAACATCGGGGGGACACTGAAGCTTTCTTT. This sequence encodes CASSKHRGDTEAFF.

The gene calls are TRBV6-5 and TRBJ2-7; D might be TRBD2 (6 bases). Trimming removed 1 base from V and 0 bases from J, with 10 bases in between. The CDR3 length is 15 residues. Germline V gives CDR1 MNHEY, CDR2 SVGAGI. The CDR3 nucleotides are TGTGCCAGCAGTTACTGGAGGGGAAGCTCCTACGAGCAGTACTTC. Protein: CASSYWRGSSYEQYF.

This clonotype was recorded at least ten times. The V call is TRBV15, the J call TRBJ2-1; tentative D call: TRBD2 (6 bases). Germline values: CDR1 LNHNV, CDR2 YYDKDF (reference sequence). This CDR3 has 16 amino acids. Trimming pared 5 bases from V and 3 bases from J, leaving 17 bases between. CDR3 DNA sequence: TGTGCCACCAGCGGGGGAGGTCCCTTATACTACAATGAGCAGTTCTTC. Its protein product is CATSGGGPLYYNEQFF.

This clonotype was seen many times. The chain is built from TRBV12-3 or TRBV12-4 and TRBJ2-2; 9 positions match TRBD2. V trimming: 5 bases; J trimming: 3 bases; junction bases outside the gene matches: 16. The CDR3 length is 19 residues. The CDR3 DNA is TGTGCCAGCAGTCATAGGAGCTATGCGGGAGGGCCTGACACCGGGGAGCTGTTTTTT. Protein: CASSHRSYAGGPDTGELFF.

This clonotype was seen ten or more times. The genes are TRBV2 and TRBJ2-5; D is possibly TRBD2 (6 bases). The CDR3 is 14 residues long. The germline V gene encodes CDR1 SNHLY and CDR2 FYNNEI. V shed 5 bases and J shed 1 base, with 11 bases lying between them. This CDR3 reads CASSTGVPQETQYF. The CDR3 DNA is TGTGCCAGCAGTACGGGAGTACCCCAAGAGACCCAGTACTTC.

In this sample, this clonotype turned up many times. As DNA, the CDR3 is TGCAGTGCTAGTAGGGGTCGAAGGCCCGGAAACACCATATATTTT. Its translation: CSASRGRRPGNTIYF. The chain couples TRBV20-1 to TRBJ1-3; maybe TRBD1 (5 bases). The CDR3 covers 15 residues. V dropped 3 bases and J dropped 4 bases, with 16 bases sitting between them. Per the germline V gene, CDR1 is DFQATT and CDR2 is SNEGSKA (reference sequence).

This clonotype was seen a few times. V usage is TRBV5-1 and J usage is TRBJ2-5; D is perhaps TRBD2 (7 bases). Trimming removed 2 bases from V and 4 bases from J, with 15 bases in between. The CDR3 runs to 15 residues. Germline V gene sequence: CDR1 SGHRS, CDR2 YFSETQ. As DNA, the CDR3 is TGCGCCAGCAGCTTAGGGGGAGGGCCGGGAGAGACCCAGTACTTC. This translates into CASSLGGGPGETQYF.

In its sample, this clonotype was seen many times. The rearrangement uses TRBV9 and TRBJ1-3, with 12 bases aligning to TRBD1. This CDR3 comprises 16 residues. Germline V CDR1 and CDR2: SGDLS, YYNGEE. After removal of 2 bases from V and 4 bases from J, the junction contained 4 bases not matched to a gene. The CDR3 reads CASSVGQGAGGNTIYF. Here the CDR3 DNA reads TGTGCCAGCAGCGTGGGACAGGGGGCTGGAGGAAACACCATATATTTT.

This CDR3 reads CASSPGAHGELFF. For the CDR3, the DNA is TGTGCCAGCAGCCCGGGAGCCCACGGGGAGCTGTTTTTT. The chain combines TRBV3-1 with TRBJ2-2; D is perhaps TRBD2 (6 bases). Germline lookup yields CDR1 LGHDT and CDR2 YNNKEL (reference sequence). The ends were cut back, 4 bases at V and 7 bases at J, with 10 bases in the middle. CDR3 length: 13 amino acids.

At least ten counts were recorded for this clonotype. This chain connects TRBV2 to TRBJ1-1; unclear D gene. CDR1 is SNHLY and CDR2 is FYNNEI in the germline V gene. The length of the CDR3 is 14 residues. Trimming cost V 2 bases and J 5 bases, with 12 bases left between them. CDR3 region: CASSESGPGTEAFF. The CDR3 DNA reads TGTGCCAGCAGTGAATCTGGCCCCGGAACTGAAGCTTTCTTT. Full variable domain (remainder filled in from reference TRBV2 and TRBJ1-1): EPEVTQTPSHQVTQMGQEVILRCVPISNHLYFYWYRQILGQKVEFLVSFYNNEISEKSEIFDDQFSVERPDGSNFTLKIRSTKLEDSAMYFCASSESGPGTEAFFGQGTRLTVV.

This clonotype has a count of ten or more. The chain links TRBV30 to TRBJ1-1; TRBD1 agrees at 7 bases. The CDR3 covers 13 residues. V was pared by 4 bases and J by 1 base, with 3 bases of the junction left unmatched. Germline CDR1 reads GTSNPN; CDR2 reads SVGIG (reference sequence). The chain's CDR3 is CAWKDRPNTEAFF. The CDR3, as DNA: TGTGCCTGGAAGGACAGGCCGAACACTGAAGCTTTCTTT. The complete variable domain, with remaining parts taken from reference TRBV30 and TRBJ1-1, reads SQTIHQWPATLVQPVGSPLSLECTVEGTSNPNLYWYRQAAGRGLQLLFYSVGIGQISSEVPQNLSASRPQDRQFILSSKKLLLSDSGFYLCAWKDRPNTEAFFGQGTRLTVV.

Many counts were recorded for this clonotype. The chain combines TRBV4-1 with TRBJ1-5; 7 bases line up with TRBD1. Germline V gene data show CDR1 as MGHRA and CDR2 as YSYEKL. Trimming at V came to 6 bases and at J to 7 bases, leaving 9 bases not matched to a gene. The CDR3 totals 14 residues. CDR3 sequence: CASRRDRDEQPQHF. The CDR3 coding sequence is TGCGCCAGCAGACGTGACAGGGATGAGCAGCCCCAGCATTTT.

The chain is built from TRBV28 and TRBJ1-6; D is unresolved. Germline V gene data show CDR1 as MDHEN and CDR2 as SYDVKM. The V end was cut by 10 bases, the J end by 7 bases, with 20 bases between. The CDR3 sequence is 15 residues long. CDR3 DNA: TGTGCCACTAAAGTCCAATTAGGCCCCAATTCACCCCTCCACTTT. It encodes CATKVQLGPNSPLHF.

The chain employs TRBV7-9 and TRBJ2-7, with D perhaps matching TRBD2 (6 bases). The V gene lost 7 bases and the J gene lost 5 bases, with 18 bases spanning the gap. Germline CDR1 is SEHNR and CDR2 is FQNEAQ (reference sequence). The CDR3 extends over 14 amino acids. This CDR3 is CASTSTSLSDEQYF. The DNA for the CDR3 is TGTGCCAGCACCTCGACTAGTCTCAGCGACGAGCAGTACTTC. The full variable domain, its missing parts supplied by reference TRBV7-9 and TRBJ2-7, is DTGVSQNPRHKITKRGQNVTFRCDPISEHNRLYWYRQTLGQGPEFLTYFQNEAQLEKSRLLSDRFSAERPKGSFSTLEIQRTEQGDSAMYLCASTSTSLSDEQYFGPGTRLTVT.

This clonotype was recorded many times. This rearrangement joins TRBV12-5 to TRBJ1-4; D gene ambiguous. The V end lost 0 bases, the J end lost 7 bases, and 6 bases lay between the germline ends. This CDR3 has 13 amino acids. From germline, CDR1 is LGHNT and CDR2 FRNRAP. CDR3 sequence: CASGLVGGEKLFF. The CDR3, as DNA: TGTGCTAGTGGTTTGGTAGGAGGTGAAAAACTGTTTTTT.

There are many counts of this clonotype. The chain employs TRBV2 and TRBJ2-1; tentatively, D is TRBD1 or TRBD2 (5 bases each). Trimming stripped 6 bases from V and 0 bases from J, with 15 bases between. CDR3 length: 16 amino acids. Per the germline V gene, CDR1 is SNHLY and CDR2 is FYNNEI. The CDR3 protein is CASRGVGNSSYNEQFF. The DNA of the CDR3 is TGTGCCAGCAGGGGGGTTGGGAACAGCTCCTACAATGAGCAGTTCTTC.

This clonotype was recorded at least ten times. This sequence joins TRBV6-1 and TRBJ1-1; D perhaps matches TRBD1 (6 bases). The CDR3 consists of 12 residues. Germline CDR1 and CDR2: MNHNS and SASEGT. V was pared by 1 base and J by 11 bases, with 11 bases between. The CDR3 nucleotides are TGTGCCAGCAGTGAAGGGTCAGGGGATGCTTTCTTT. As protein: CASSEGSGDAFF.

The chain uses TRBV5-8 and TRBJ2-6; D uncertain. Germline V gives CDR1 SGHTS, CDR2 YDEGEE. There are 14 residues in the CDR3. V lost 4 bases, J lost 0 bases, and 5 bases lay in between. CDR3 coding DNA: TGTGCCAGCAGCCAGTACTCTGGGGCCAACGTCCTGACTTTC. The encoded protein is CASSQYSGANVLTF.